The sequence of this TCR beta chain was determined in a study of T-cell reconstitution after alpha-beta-depleted transplantation in children. Notes on the study in general: Among T cells one year after transplant, newly produced cells accounted for most counts and diversity.

This sample's TCRbeta library carried unique molecular identifier barcodes. TCRdb redid the calling of the PCR reads with MiXCR, one entry per CDR3 protein. The sample includes roughly 74,000 distinct CDR3 sequences, roughly 20% of them seen just once. This clonotype was counted a few times. Its antigen is unknown. Between the trimmed V and J ends, which lost 5 bases and 0 bases, there was a span of 16 bases. CDR1 and CDR2 (germline): SGHVS, FNYEAQ. The CDR3 covers 17 residues. The sequence was obtained from a male patient between 2 and 10 years old who had a stem cell transplant for acute lymphoblastic leukemia, so the T cells may come from the graft donor. The sequencing here drew on PBMCs, mostly from graft donor cells, taken 360 days after TCRalphabeta/CD19-depleted stem cell transplant. The V call is TRBV7-6, the J call TRBJ2-2, with D tentatively TRBD2 (6 bases). The CDR3, as DNA: TGTGCCAGCAGCCTTCCCGCGGGATTCGCGAACACCGGGGAGCTGTTTTTT. It specifies CASSLPAGFANTGELFF.